One and the same sample provided the 24 T cell receptor beta chains below, sequenced in a study of cytomegalovirus exposure and HLA in healthy donors. The PCR made use of 60 Vbeta and 13 Jbeta primers. Here immunoSEQ multiplex PCR was the method, and the copy in TCRdb shows in-frame clones only, minus some. The table includes over 95,000 clones, about 83% detected once. Sequences were obtained from PBMCs. Receptors originate from a female donor in good health and CMV-seronegative.

The chain combines TRBV7-9 with TRBJ1-4; D uncertain. Germline CDR1 is SEHNR and CDR2 is FQNEAQ (reference sequence). Between the trimmed V and J ends, which lost 5 bases and 2 bases, there was a span of 6 bases. This CDR3 has 13 amino acids. This CDR3 is CASSRGTNEKLFF. The CDR3 DNA is TGTGCCAGCAGCCGTGGCACTAATGAAAAACTGTTTTTT.

This chain links TRBV9 with TRBJ2-5; maybe TRBD1 (6 bases). The V end lost 4 bases, the J end lost 4 bases, and 20 bases lay between the germline ends. Germline V lookup: CDR1 SGDLS, CDR2 YYNGEE. There are 16 residues in the CDR3. DNA of the CDR3: TGTGCCAGCAGCCTCACTGACAGGAAGGTTGGAGAGACCCAGTACTTC. It translates to CASSLTDRKVGETQYF.

This clone was detected only a few times. The V gene is TRBV6-6, the J gene TRBJ1-5; D may be TRBD1 (5 bases). Looked up from germline, CDR1 is MNHNY and CDR2 is SVGAGI (reference sequence). The CDR3 loop spans 15 amino acids. Trimming cost V 6 bases and J 0 bases, with 12 bases left between them. CDR3 DNA: TGTGCCAGCAGACCCTGGGGGGGTAGCAATCAGCCCCAGCATTTT. Amino acid sequence: CASRPWGGSNQPQHF.

The rearrangement uses TRBV4-2 and TRBJ2-1, with 7 bases lining up with TRBD2. The junction had 11 bases not matched to a gene; V was cut back by 2 bases and J by 4 bases. Germline V gives CDR1 LGHNA, CDR2 YNFKEQ. CDR3 size: 17 residues. In DNA, the CDR3 is TGTGCCAGCAGCCAAAGGCTTATGGGGGGGTCTTACAATGAGCAGTTCTTC. It is translated as CASSQRLMGGSYNEQFF.

This clone appeared a few times. The chain couples TRBV6-4 to TRBJ1-1; possible D gene TRBD1, 6 bases. The CDR3 spans 14 residues. The V gene's germline CDR1 is MRHNA and CDR2 SNTAGT. Trimming removed 7 bases at V and 4 bases at J, with 16 bases between. CDR3 bases: TGTGCCAGCAAGAGTCAACAGGGATCCACTGAAGCTTTCTTT. Translation: CASKSQQGSTEAFF.

The chain combines TRBV2 with TRBJ1-2; D gene unclear. The germline CDR1 and CDR2 sequences are SNHLY and FYNNEI. The CDR3 spans 15 residues. V lost 2 bases and J lost 0, with 10 bases in between. The DNA for the CDR3 is TGTGCCAGCAGTGAACCCGGCGGAACTAACTATGGCTACACCTTC. Encoded protein: CASSEPGGTNYGYTF.

This sequence joins TRBV7-9 and TRBJ1-4; no definite D call. Trimming shortened V by 4 bases and J by 7 bases, and 13 bases separated the two germline ends. Germline CDR1 is SEHNR and CDR2 is FQNEAQ (reference sequence). CDR3 length: 14 residues. The CDR3 coding sequence is TGTGCCAGCAGCTCCCCACCGTCGGGTGAAAAACTGTTTTTT. Encoded protein: CASSSPPSGEKLFF.

CDR3 coding DNA: TGTGCCAGCAGCTTGGAGGGCAGGGGGATTCCCTACAATGAGCAGTTCTTC. Translated, it gives CASSLEGRGIPYNEQFF. The genes are TRBV5-6 and TRBJ2-1; 7 nucleotides agree with TRBD1. The germline V gene encodes CDR1 SGHDT and CDR2 YYEEEE. With V trimmed by 0 bases and J by 2 bases, 8 bases remained unmatched. This CDR3 is 17 amino acids long.

The chain recombines TRBV5-1 with TRBJ2-1, with 13 bases that match TRBD2. This CDR3 is built from 16 residues. Germline CDR1 and CDR2: SGHRS and YFSETQ. J lost 5 bases, V lost 0 bases, and 2 bases had no gene match. CDR3 protein: CASSLGGLAGNNEQFF. As DNA, the CDR3 is TGCGCCAGCAGCTTGGGGGGACTAGCGGGGAACAATGAGCAGTTCTTC.

This clone has more than one count but fewer than ten. The chain joins TRBV5-6 to TRBJ1-1; D gene unclear. This CDR3 spans 14 amino acids. Trimming took 0 bases from V and 0 from J, leaving 6 bases between them. Germline CDR1 SGHDT, CDR2 YYEEEE. Here the CDR3 DNA reads TGTGCCAGCAGCTTGGAACGGGTGAACACTGAAGCTTTCTTT. Protein: CASSLERVNTEAFF.

The genes are TRBV11-1 and TRBJ2-3; 7 bases are a match to TRBD1. This CDR3 is built from 16 residues. The J segment lost 1 base and the V segment lost 2 bases, leaving 6 bases of the junction unmatched. In germline, CDR1 is SGHAT, CDR2 FQDESV (reference sequence). In DNA, the CDR3 is TGTGCCAGCAGCTTAACAGGGGAAGGGGGCACAGATACGCAGTATTTT. Protein product: CASSLTGEGGTDTQYF.

V and J are TRBV4-2 and TRBJ2-3; 7 bases are shared with TRBD1. Germline V gene sequence: CDR1 LGHNA, CDR2 YNFKEQ. V trimming: 2 bases; J trimming: 6 bases; junction bases outside the gene matches: 2. This CDR3 contains 13 residues. CDR3 sequence reads: CASSQKQGDTQYF. DNA of the CDR3: TGTGCCAGCAGCCAAAAACAGGGGGATACGCAGTATTTT.

This chain uses TRBV10-3 with TRBJ1-3; no clear D. The CDR3 extends over 15 amino acids. The germline V gene encodes CDR1 ENHRY and CDR2 SYGVKD. V was cut by 4 bases and J by 1 base, with 11 bases left in between. CDR3 sequence: CAISAEGGSGNTIYF. CDR3 bases: TGTGCCATCAGTGCTGAGGGAGGGTCTGGAAACACCATATATTTT.

This clone was counted only a few times. The rearrangement uses TRBV7-3 and TRBJ1-1; 7 bases align to TRBD1. This CDR3 comprises 14 residues. V was clipped by 4 bases and J by 4 bases; unmatched bases: 6. CDR1 SGHTA and CDR2 FQGTGA come from the germline V gene. The CDR3: CASSSTGVSTEAFF. CDR3 in DNA: TGTGCCAGCAGCTCCACAGGGGTGAGCACTGAAGCTTTCTTT.

V is TRBV7-2 and J is TRBJ1-3, with no clear D. V was trimmed by 1 base and J by 0 bases, leaving 13 bases between them. Germline lookup yields CDR1 SGHTA and CDR2 FQGNSA. The CDR3 length is 17 residues. The chain's CDR3 is CASSLGLSPLSGNTIYF. CDR3 coding DNA: TGTGCCAGCAGCTTAGGGTTGAGTCCACTCTCTGGAAACACCATATATTTT.

This clone was counted between two and nine times. The chain couples TRBV19 to TRBJ2-6; D not certain. The germline gives CDR1 LNHDA, CDR2 SQIVND (reference sequence). V dropped 8 bases and J dropped 0 bases, with 8 bases sitting between them. The CDR3 is 14 residues long. Here the CDR3 DNA reads TGTGCCAGTCTGAGGAGCTCTGGGGCCAACGTCCTGACTTTC. Protein product: CASLRSSGANVLTF.

The rearrangement joins TRBV11-2 to TRBJ2-7, with D perhaps TRBD1 (6 bases). Trimming removed 5 bases from V and 4 bases from J, with 18 bases in between. Germline CDR1 and CDR2: SGHAT and FQNNGV. The CDR3 has 15 amino acids. The CDR3 nucleotides are TGTGCCAGCAGCCCACCCCCAGGGGCGAGGTACGAGCAGTACTTC. Translating gives CASSPPPGARYEQYF.

The chain is built from TRBV7-9 and TRBJ1-3; D may be TRBD1 (6 bases). V lost 4 bases to trimming and J lost 0 bases, with 10 bases between them. Germline CDR1 is SEHNR and CDR2 is FQNEAQ (reference sequence). CDR3 length equals 15 residues. The CDR3 DNA reads as TGTGCCAGCAGCTCATACAGGGACTCTGGAAACACCATATATTTT. Amino acid sequence: CASSSYRDSGNTIYF.

In this sample, this clone turned up a few times. V gene TRBV7-2 combines with J gene TRBJ1-1; D gene ambiguous. Germline CDR1 and CDR2: SGHTA and FQGNSA. The CDR3 has 15 amino acids. Trimming cost V 0 bases and J 0 bases, with 8 bases left between them. CDR3 protein: CASSLAGQMNTEAFF. The CDR3 coding sequence is TGTGCCAGCAGCTTAGCGGGCCAGATGAACACTGAAGCTTTCTTT. Based on the CDR3 plus reference TRBV7-2 and TRBJ1-1, the full variable domain is GAGVSQSPSNKVTEKGKDVELRCDPISGHTALYWYRQSLGQGLEFLIYFQGNSAPDKSGLPSDRFSAERTGGSVSTLTIQRTQQEDSAVYLCASSLAGQMNTEAFFGQGTRLTVV.

The CDR3 coding sequence is TGTGCCAGCAGTGAAAGGAGGGAGACCCAGTACTTC. Amino acids: CASSERRETQYF. This chain uses TRBV11-1 with TRBJ2-5, with a possible D match to TRBD2 (5 bases). Trimming left V 6 bases short and J 5 bases short, with 10 bases between. The CDR3 spans 12 residues. Germline-derived CDR1 and CDR2 are SGHAT and FQDESV (reference sequence).

This clone was observed a handful of times. The chain recombines TRBV29-1 with TRBJ2-1, with 9 bases fitting TRBD1. CDR1 SQVTM and CDR2 ANQGSEA come from the germline V gene. The CDR3 sequence is 11 residues long. Trimming removed 3 bases from V and 14 bases from J; junction bases left unmatched: 5. DNA for the CDR3: TGCAGCGTTGAGAGGGACAGGGAGGAGTTCTTC. Protein: CSVERDREEFF.

The genes are TRBV2 and TRBJ2-5, with a weak D call TRBD1 (5 bases). CDR3 length equals 15 residues. Germline V gene data show CDR1 as SNHLY and CDR2 as FYNNEI. Trimming took 0 bases from V and 5 from J, leaving 13 bases between them. CDR3 DNA: TGTGCCAGCAGTGAAGCCACAGGTACCCGGGAGACCCAGTACTTC. The encoded protein is CASSEATGTRETQYF.

The V gene is TRBV27, the J gene TRBJ2-7; 8 positions match TRBD1. Trimming removed 11 bases from V and 5 bases from J; junction bases left unmatched: 14. CDR1 MNHEY and CDR2 SMNVEV come from the germline V gene (reference sequence). The CDR3 sequence is 14 residues long. The CDR3 loop is CAGNTDREGHEQYF. The CDR3, as DNA: TGTGCCGGAAATACGGACAGGGAAGGGCACGAGCAGTACTTC.

The V call is TRBV6-5, the J call TRBJ2-2, with TRBD1 matching over 9 bases. The ends lost 5 bases at V and 6 bases at J; junction bases unmatched: 7. The V gene's germline CDR1 is MNHEY and CDR2 SVGAGI. The CDR3 has 15 amino acids. The CDR3 here is CASSPGTGFSGELFF. The CDR3 coding sequence is TGTGCCAGCAGTCCCGGGACAGGGTTCTCCGGGGAGCTGTTTTTT.